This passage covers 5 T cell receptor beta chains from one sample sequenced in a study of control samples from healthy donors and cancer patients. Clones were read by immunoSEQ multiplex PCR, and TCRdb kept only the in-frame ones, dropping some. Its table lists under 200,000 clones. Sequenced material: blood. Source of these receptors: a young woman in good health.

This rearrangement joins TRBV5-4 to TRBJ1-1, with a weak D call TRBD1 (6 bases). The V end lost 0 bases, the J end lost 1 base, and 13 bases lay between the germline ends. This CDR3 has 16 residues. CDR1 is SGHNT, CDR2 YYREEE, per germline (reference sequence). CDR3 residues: CASSLGQRGGNTEAFF. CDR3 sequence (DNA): TGTGCCAGCAGCTTGGGACAGAGAGGGGGGAACACTGAAGCTTTCTTT.

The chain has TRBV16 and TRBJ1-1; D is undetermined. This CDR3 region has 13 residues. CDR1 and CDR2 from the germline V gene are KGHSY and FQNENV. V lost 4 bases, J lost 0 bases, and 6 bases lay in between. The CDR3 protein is CASSPQMNTEAFF. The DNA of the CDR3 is TGTGCCAGCAGCCCTCAGATGAACACTGAAGCTTTCTTT.

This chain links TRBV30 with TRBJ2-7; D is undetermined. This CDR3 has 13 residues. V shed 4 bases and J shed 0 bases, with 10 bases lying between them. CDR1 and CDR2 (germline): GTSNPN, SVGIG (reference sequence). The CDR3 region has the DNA TGTGCCTGGACCTGGGGAAACTCCTACGAGCAGTACTTC. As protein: CAWTWGNSYEQYF.

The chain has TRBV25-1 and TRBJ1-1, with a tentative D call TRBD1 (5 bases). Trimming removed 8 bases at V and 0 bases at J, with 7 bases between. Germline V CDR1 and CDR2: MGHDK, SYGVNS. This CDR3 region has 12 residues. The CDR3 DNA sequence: TGTGCCAGCTGGGGGTTGAACACTGAAGCTTTCTTT. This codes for CASWGLNTEAFF.

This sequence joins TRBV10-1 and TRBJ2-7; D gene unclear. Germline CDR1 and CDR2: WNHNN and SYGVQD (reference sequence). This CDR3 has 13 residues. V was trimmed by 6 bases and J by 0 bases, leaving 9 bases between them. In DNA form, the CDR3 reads TGCGCCAGCAGGAGTCCCGGCTCCTACGAGCAGTACTTC. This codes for CASRSPGSYEQYF.